The present TCR beta chain was sequenced within a study of blood T cell repertoires in COVID-19 (dated by TCRdb to about 2020). About the investigation overall: Samples covering the acute and convalescent phases of COVID-19 were provided by collaborators in the United States, Italy and Spain. The material from the prospective study consisted of cDNA or gDNA derived from T cells, B-cell-depleted T cells, or PBMCs. Subjects who had been exposed to COVID-19, were actively infected with it, or had recovered from it provided the deeply sampled blood TCRbeta repertoires that made up the dataset. A freely available public database, intended as a resource for researchers studying the immune response to SARS-CoV-2, is where the repertoires were released. Samples came from the ongoing ImmuneRACE study (first 160 participants) plus 1,254 subjects from 6 global collaborators. Nearly every sample came with metadata listing a de-identified subject ID, COVID-19 status, age in years and sex. Where available, HLA class I and class II types were obtained from metadata supplied by the sample provider rather than from assay-based typing. Points the paper makes about the study in general: The amount of clinical and demographic metadata varied by source and participant and was provided uncurated.

TCRbeta CDR3 regions were amplified from genomic DNA by means of the immunoSEQ Assay, a bias-controlled multiplex PCR. The authors processed their data as follows. Within the assay, amplification of reference gene primers was used to estimate how many nucleated cells each sample contained. To quantify the absolute abundance of each unique TCRbeta CDR3 rearrangement, sequence reads were collapsed and filtered. For each sample, productive Simpson clonality was calculated by taking the square root of Simpson's diversity index across productive rearrangements. This immuneACCESS table, as held by TCRdb, lists in-frame sequences with V and J called but not all clones. Of the missing ones, under half trace to an unresolved V gene in checked studies; the others have no known cause. V and J calls and clone size are copied from that table; D and trimming were computed from the DNA. For this sample there are 5,500 to 6,000 clones; roughly nine tenths appear just once. The ten most abundant clones make up about a sixth of the sample.

Whole blood was collected in K2EDTA tubes by collaborating institutions according to the institutions' own protocols. For TCRbeta analysis, collaborators shipped samples in one of three forms: frozen whole blood, isolated PBMCs, or DNA extracted from either of those sample types. In the germline V gene, CDR1 corresponds to KGHDR and CDR2 to SFDVKD. From cysteine to phenylalanine, the CDR3 is 17 amino acids long. Left in the record is the CDR3 DNA by itself, 51 bases read in frame from the first base. Ends trimmed: V by 3 bases, J by 4 bases; bases unmatched to a gene: 9. On this clone itself: There is no known antigen for this receptor. The input lacks base qualities; no much larger clone sits a single base away.

This sequence was found in a human donor in a cohort sampled during active COVID-19. The rearrangement combines TRBV24-1 with TRBJ2-1, and TRBD1 matches 9 of the central bases. Sequencing used peripheral blood. The CDR3 protein sequence reads: CATSDATGTGSYNEQFF. The nucleotides are TGTGCCACCAGTGATGCTACCGGGACAGGGTCGTACAATGAGCAGTTCTTC.